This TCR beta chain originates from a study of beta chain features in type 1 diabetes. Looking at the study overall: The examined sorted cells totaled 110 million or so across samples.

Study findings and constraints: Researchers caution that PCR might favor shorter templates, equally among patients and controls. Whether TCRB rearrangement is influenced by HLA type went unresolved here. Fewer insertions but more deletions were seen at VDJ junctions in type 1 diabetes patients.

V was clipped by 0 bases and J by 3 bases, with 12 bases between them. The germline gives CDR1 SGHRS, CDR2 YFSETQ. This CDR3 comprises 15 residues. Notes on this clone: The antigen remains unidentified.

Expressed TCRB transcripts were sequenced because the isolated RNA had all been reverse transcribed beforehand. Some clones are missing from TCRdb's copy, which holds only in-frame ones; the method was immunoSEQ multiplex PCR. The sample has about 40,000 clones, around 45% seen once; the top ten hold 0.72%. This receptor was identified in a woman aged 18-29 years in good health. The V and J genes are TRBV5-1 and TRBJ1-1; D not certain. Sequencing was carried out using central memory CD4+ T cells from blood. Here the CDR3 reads CASSLVGREDTEAFF. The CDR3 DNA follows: TGCGCCAGCAGCTTGGTCGGGAGGGAGGACACTGAAGCTTTCTTT.